A single sample is the source of the 21 T cell receptor beta chains below, sequenced in a study of cytomegalovirus exposure and HLA in healthy donors. The PCR contained 60 Vbeta and 13 Jbeta primers. The repertoire was sequenced with immunoSEQ multiplex PCR; TCRdb's copy has only in-frame clones and lacks some. The sample shows about 130,000 clones, around 75% of them seen only once. The sequencing sample was made of PBMCs. Receptors were obtained from a man aged 25 to 40 in good health and CMV-seronegative.

This clone was seen once. The chain couples TRBV14 to TRBJ2-7; perhaps TRBD2 as D (5 bases). This CDR3 is built from 16 residues. Trimming took 0 bases from V and 4 from J, leaving 16 bases between them. The germline CDR1 and CDR2 sequences are SGHDN and FVKESK. This CDR3 reads CASSQDEGREFYEQYF. The CDR3 coding sequence is TGTGCCAGCAGCCAAGATGAGGGAAGGGAATTTTACGAGCAGTACTTC.

This clone has only a few counts. J is TRBJ2-4 and V is TRBV13, with D perhaps TRBD2 (6 bases). V lost 2 bases and J lost 0, with 8 bases in between. The CDR3 extends over 15 amino acids. The germline V gene encodes CDR1 PRHDT and CDR2 FYEKMQ (reference sequence). CDR3 sequence: CASSLWGVAKNIQYF. The CDR3, as DNA: TGTGCCAGCAGCTTATGGGGGGTAGCCAAAAACATTCAGTACTTC. The full variable domain, completed using reference TRBV13 and TRBJ2-4, is AAGVIQSPRHLIKEKRETATLKCYPIPRHDTVYWYQQGPGQDPQFLISFYEKMQSDKGSIPDRFSAQQFSDYHSELNMSSLELGDSALYFCASSLWGVAKNIQYFGAGTRLSVL.

This chain connects TRBV18 to TRBJ1-2; 8 bases match TRBD1. V trimming: 2 bases; J trimming: 0 bases; junction bases outside the gene matches: 8. Germline V CDR1 and CDR2: KGHSH, LQKENI. CDR3 size: 17 residues. The CDR3 reads CASSPNPPGQANYGYTF. The CDR3 region has the DNA TGTGCCAGCTCACCAAACCCTCCGGGACAGGCTAACTATGGCTACACCTTC.

V and J are TRBV28 and TRBJ1-1, with TRBD1 identical over 8 bases. V lost 4 bases, J lost 0 bases, and 10 bases stayed unmatched. Germline CDR1 is MDHEN and CDR2 is SYDVKM. CDR3 length: 17 residues. The CDR3 sequence: CASSYPQGAAMNTEAFF. The CDR3 DNA reads TGTGCCAGCAGTTATCCCCAGGGGGCTGCGATGAACACTGAAGCTTTCTTT.

This clone was counted only a few times. The V gene is TRBV18, the J gene TRBJ1-1, with D maybe TRBD1 (5 bases). V was shortened by 0 bases and J by 4 bases, with 15 bases between the two germline ends. The CDR3 runs 16 residues. Per the germline V gene, CDR1 is KGHSH and CDR2 is LQKENI. CDR3 sequence: CASSPPRAGGVTEAFF. CDR3 DNA sequence: TGTGCCAGCTCACCACCCAGGGCCGGGGGTGTCACTGAAGCTTTCTTT.

This sequence joins TRBV30 and TRBJ2-4; a possible D gene is TRBD1 (6 bases). CDR1 and CDR2 from the germline V gene are GTSNPN and SVGIG (reference sequence). Trimming took 4 bases from V and 3 from J, leaving 13 bases between them. This CDR3 spans 14 amino acids. The CDR3 DNA reads TGTGCCTGGACAGGGGTCAAGGGCAAAAACATTCAGTACTTC. This translates into CAWTGVKGKNIQYF.

This rearrangement joins TRBV6-5 to TRBJ2-7, with a weak D call TRBD2 (6 bases). Germline CDR1 is MNHEY and CDR2 is SVGAGI. CDR3 length equals 16 residues. Trimming left V 0 bases short and J 0 bases short, with 12 bases between. CDR3 loop: CASSYSPGGLSYEQYF. CDR3 nucleotides: TGTGCCAGCAGTTACTCCCCTGGGGGACTCTCCTACGAGCAGTACTTC.

The V gene is TRBV6-6, the J gene TRBJ1-5; a weak D match, TRBD1 (5 bases). CDR1 is MNHNY, CDR2 SVGAGI, per germline (reference sequence). CDR3 length: 13 amino acids. The V end lost 10 bases, the J end lost 7 bases, and 17 bases lay between the germline ends. CDR3 sequence (DNA): TGTGCCACGGCAAGACAGTCGGAGCAGCCCCAGCATTTT. This translates into CATARQSEQPQHF.

About this clone itself: The conserved closing phenylalanine or tryptophan is absent in this CDR3, likely reflecting a read error. It is unclear where the CDR3 begins or ends on the DNA, so no DNA is shown, and the CDR3 is as TCRdb lists it. The chain uses TRBV30 and TRBJ2-6; no check of the table's D call, TRBD1, against the DNA was made. The CDR3 is made up of 11 amino acids, end residues included. Germline CDR1 GTSNPN, CDR2 SVGIG (reference sequence). CDR3 loop: CAWRGPGQPNP.

The J gene is TRBJ2-3, the V gene TRBV7-9; 10 bases align to TRBD2. This CDR3 has 15 amino acids. Germline loops: CDR1 SEHNR, CDR2 FQNEAQ (reference sequence). V trimming: 0 bases; J trimming: 5 bases; junction bases outside the gene matches: 2. CDR3 sequence reads: CASSLAAGGRDTQYF. The DNA for the CDR3 is TGTGCCAGCAGCTTAGCAGCGGGGGGGCGAGATACGCAGTATTTT.

The rearrangement joins TRBV10-3 to TRBJ2-7, with D maybe TRBD1 (5 bases). The CDR3 has 15 amino acids. The germline V gene has CDR1 ENHRY and CDR2 SYGVKD. The germline V and J ends were trimmed by 8 bases and 4 bases, with 21 bases remaining between them. The CDR3 DNA sequence: TGTGCCATCTCCCCCCGGTTACAGGTGTCGTACGAGCAGTACTTC. This sequence encodes CAISPRLQVSYEQYF.

By share, this clone ranks as medium-sized. This sequence joins TRBV13 and TRBJ2-3, with 10 bases lining up with TRBD1. The CDR3 contains 15 residues. From germline, CDR1 is PRHDT and CDR2 FYEKMQ (reference sequence). Trimming took 4 bases from V and 2 from J; bases not matched to a gene: 3. The CDR3 loop is CASSSDRGLTDTQYF. CDR3 sequence (DNA): TGTGCCAGCAGCTCTGACAGGGGGCTCACAGATACGCAGTATTTT.

The rearrangement joins TRBV28 to TRBJ2-7, with 7 bases that match TRBD1. With V trimmed by 6 bases and J by 4 bases, 12 bases remained unmatched. The germline V gene has CDR1 MDHEN and CDR2 SYDVKM. CDR3 length: 15 residues. The CDR3 reads CASSRTGDRPYEQYF. CDR3 coding DNA: TGTGCCAGCAGCCGTACAGGGGATCGCCCTTACGAGCAGTACTTC.

The chain links TRBV2 to TRBJ1-1; D gene ambiguous. The germline V gene encodes CDR1 SNHLY and CDR2 FYNNEI. CDR3 length: 12 amino acids. Trimming took off 10 bases at V and 3 bases at J, with 12 bases between the two ends. CDR3 nucleotide sequence: TGTGCCACTACCACTACGGACACTGAAGCTTTCTTT. Protein: CATTTTDTEAFF.

The chain has TRBV7-9 and TRBJ1-1; no firm D call. This CDR3 spans 15 amino acids. Trimming cost V 1 base and J 8 bases, with 17 bases left between them. Per germline, CDR1 SEHNR and CDR2 FQNEAQ (reference sequence). The CDR3 bases are TGTGCCAGCAGCTTAGTTCCCCCAACCCGGGAAGAAGCTTTCTTT. It translates to CASSLVPPTREEAFF. The entire variable domain, with the rest obtained from reference TRBV7-9 and TRBJ1-1, is as follows: DTGVSQNPRHKITKRGQNVTFRCDPISEHNRLYWYRQTLGQGPEFLTYFQNEAQLEKSRLLSDRFSAERPKGSFSTLEIQRTEQGDSAMYLCASSLVPPTREEAFFGQGTRLTVV.

The genes are TRBV29-1 and TRBJ2-2; TRBD2 matches 10 bases. This CDR3 is 14 amino acids long. With 8 bases clipped from V and 3 bases from J, the junction kept 6 bases outside the gene matches. Germline lookup yields CDR1 SQVTM and CDR2 ANQGSEA. The CDR3 loop is CSTTGLADTGELFF. Written as DNA, the CDR3 is TGCAGCACGACTGGACTAGCGGACACCGGGGAGCTGTTTTTT.

The chain couples TRBV18 to TRBJ1-1, with D possibly TRBD1 on 5 matching bases. V gave up 1 base and J gave up 8 bases, with 8 bases separating them. The CDR3 is 12 residues long. Germline lookup yields CDR1 KGHSH and CDR2 LQKENI. For the CDR3, the DNA is TGTGCCAGCTCACCACGGGCAGGGGAAGCTTTCTTT. Amino acid sequence: CASSPRAGEAFF.

This clone was seen only a few times. The chain recombines TRBV7-2 with TRBJ1-5; TRBD1 matches 9 bases. Per the germline V gene, CDR1 is SGHTA and CDR2 is FQGNSA. V shed 5 bases, J shed 6 bases, and the junction held 5 bases outside the gene matches. The CDR3 is 14 residues long. The CDR3, as DNA: TGTGCCAGCAGCCGCAACAGGGGGCCTCAGCCCCAGCATTTT. Encoded protein: CASSRNRGPQPQHF.

This chain links TRBV6-9 with TRBJ2-5; tentative D call: TRBD1 (6 bases). Germline CDR1 MNHGY, CDR2 SVAAGI. CDR3 length: 11 residues. Trimming pared 8 bases from V and 5 bases from J, leaving 9 bases between. Here the CDR3 DNA reads TGTGCCAGCGGGGGCCGGGAGACCCAGTACTTC. The encoded protein is CASGGRETQYF.

This clone was counted a few times. The CDR3 here is CASSTSGSSNSPLHF. CDR3 DNA: TGCGCCAGCAGCACCTCCGGGTCATCGAATTCACCCCTCCACTTT. The chain links TRBV5-1 to TRBJ1-6; D gene uncertain. Germline V gene data show CDR1 as SGHRS and CDR2 as YFSETQ. Trimming shortened V by 4 bases and J by 7 bases, and 15 bases separated the two germline ends. CDR3 length: 15 residues.

This clone was found a few times. CDR3 sequence (DNA): TGTGCCAGCGGACTAGCGGACAATGAGCAGTTCTTC. This translates into CASGLADNEQFF. The V and J genes are TRBV7-2 and TRBJ2-1, with TRBD2 matching over 10 bases. Germline-derived CDR1 and CDR2 are SGHTA and FQGNSA. The CDR3 consists of 12 residues. J was trimmed by 5 bases and V by 8 bases; bases with no gene match: 0.